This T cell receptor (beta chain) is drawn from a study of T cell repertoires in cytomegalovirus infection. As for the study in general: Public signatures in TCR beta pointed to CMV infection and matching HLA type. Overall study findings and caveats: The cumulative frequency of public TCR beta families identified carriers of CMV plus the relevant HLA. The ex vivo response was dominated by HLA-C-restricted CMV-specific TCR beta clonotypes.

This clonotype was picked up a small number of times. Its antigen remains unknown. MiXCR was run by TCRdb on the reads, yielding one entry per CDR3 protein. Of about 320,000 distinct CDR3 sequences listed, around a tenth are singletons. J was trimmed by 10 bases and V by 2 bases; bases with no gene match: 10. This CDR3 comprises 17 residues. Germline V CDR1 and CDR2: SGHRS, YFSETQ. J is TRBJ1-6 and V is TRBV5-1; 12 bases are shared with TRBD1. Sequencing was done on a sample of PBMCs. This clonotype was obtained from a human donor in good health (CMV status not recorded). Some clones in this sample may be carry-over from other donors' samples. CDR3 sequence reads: CASSFFGTGGAGSPLHF. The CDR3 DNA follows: TGCGCCAGCAGCTTCTTCGGGACAGGGGGCGCGGGCTCACCCCTCCACTTT.